This T cell receptor (beta chain) was recovered during a study of OX40 agonist ivuxolimab in advanced cancers. The CDR3 runs to 13 residues. Germline values: CDR1 LNHDA, CDR2 SQIVND (reference sequence). With 6 bases removed from V and 2 bases from J, the gap between germline ends came to 11 bases. Assay used: immunoSEQ multiplex PCR; TCRdb lists only in-frame clones, some missing. The table lists under 55,000 clones, 90% to 95% of them singletons. The TCR originated in an adult with an advanced solid tumor such as melanoma, head and neck, liver or kidney cancer. Sequences were derived from CD4+ or CD8+ T cells sorted from blood, sampled in a trial of the OX40 agonist ivuxolimab. The chain joins TRBV19 to TRBJ2-7, with D hard to call. The chain's CDR3 is CASSIHGAYEQYF. The CDR3 DNA reads as TGTGCCAGTAGCATTCACGGAGCCTACGAGCAGTACTTC.